A single T cell receptor beta chain is shown here with its context. The data originate from a study of tumor-infiltrating lymphocytes in oesophageal squamous cell carcinoma. TCRdb reprocessed the PCR reads via MiXCR and lists one record per CDR3 protein. The sample yields fewer than 20,000 distinct CDR3 sequences, 47% seen once. The germline CDR1 and CDR2 sequences are SGDLS and YYNGEE. J was trimmed by 5 bases and V by 0 bases; bases with no gene match: 7. The CDR3 has 16 amino acids. This chain links TRBV9 with TRBJ2-3, with 9 bases that match TRBD2. The sequence was collected from a female donor with esophageal squamous cell carcinoma. The sequenced sample was normal esophageal tissue next to the tumor. The DNA of the CDR3 is TGTGCCAGCAGCGTAGCTATAAGCGGGGGGCGAGATACGCAGTATTTT. Protein sequence: CASSVAISGGRDTQYF.